Detailed here is one T cell receptor (beta chain). Its target is not known. The V and J ends lost 4 bases and 2 bases, in that order; junction bases with no gene match: 8. This CDR3 is 17 amino acids long. The germline V gene encodes CDR1 SGHTS and CDR2 YDEGEE. This entry comes from a study of T-cell memory formation after mild COVID-19. Sample barcodes and UMIs were carried by the TCR alpha and TCR beta cDNA libraries that 5'RACE generated with constant-segment primers. MiXCR was run by TCRdb on the 5' RACE reads, yielding one entry per CDR3 protein. The sample lists roughly 480,000 distinct CDR3 sequences, 20% to 25% occurring once. Study conclusions and caveats: CD4+ contracting clones were mainly CM and EM; CD8+ ones, EMRA. Still unconfirmed is whether the second-wave clones peaking on day 37 recognized SARS-CoV-2. Cross-reactive memory apparently joined, as some responding clones appeared in pre-infection memory.

The chain has TRBV5-8 and TRBJ2-3, with 12 bases fitting TRBD2. The clonotype comes from an adult woman who had mild COVID-19 (a few samples of this study predate the infection). Cell type and time point are not known. Sequencing used PBMCs or a T cell subset sorted from them (not recorded which). This CDR3 reads CASSAARLAGATDTQYF. In DNA, the CDR3 is TGTGCCAGCAGCGCCGCTCGACTAGCGGGAGCCACAGATACGCAGTATTTT.